The 31 T cell receptor beta chains presented below share a single source sample, sequenced in a study of cytomegalovirus exposure and HLA in healthy donors. The PCR used 60 Vbeta and 13 Jbeta primers. Profiled with immunoSEQ multiplex PCR; TCRdb holds only in-frame clones, not every one. The repertoire holds around 99,000 clones, about 78% seen once, with more than 3% in the top ten. Sequences were obtained from PBMCs. The receptors derive from a man aged 40-55 years in good health and CMV-seronegative.

The DNA for the CDR3 is TGTGCCAGCAGCAGCCGGGACAGGGGGCCGCGATCACCCCTCCACTTT. Encoded protein: CASSSRDRGPRSPLHF. This rearrangement joins TRBV7-8 to TRBJ1-6, with TRBD1 matching 12 bases. V was pared by 5 bases and J by 10 bases, with 9 bases of the junction left unmatched. This CDR3 contains 16 residues. Germline V CDR1 and CDR2: SGHVS, FQNEAQ.

The J gene is TRBJ1-2, the V gene TRBV6-6; the match to TRBD1 covers 9 bases. The length of the CDR3 is 14 residues. After removal of 2 bases from V and 4 bases from J, the junction contained 2 bases not matched to a gene. Germline V gene data show CDR1 as MNHNY and CDR2 as SVGAGI (reference sequence). CDR3 nucleotides: TGTGCCAGCAGTTACGAGACAGGGGGCTATGGCTACACCTTC. Protein: CASSYETGGYGYTF.

This chain uses TRBV5-4 with TRBJ2-2; 7 bases agree with TRBD1. CDR3 length: 17 amino acids. V shed 1 base, J shed 6 bases, and the junction held 12 bases outside the gene matches. Germline assignment: CDR1 SGHNT and CDR2 YYREEE (reference sequence). The CDR3 here is CASSLYRDSSSPGELFF. CDR3 nucleotide sequence: TGTGCCAGCAGCTTGTACCGGGACAGTAGTTCACCCGGGGAGCTGTTTTTT.

V is TRBV12-5 and J is TRBJ2-1; 10 bases are a match to TRBD2. The germline V gene encodes CDR1 LGHNT and CDR2 FRNRAP. The ends lost 5 bases at V and 10 bases at J; junction bases unmatched: 11. This CDR3 has 15 residues. The CDR3 DNA reads TGTGCTAGTGGTCCTGGGGGGACTAGCGCCGAAGAGCAGTTCTTC. It yields the protein CASGPGGTSAEEQFF.

The genes are TRBV10-1 and TRBJ2-2; D is possibly TRBD1 (6 bases). Germline loops: CDR1 WNHNN, CDR2 SYGVQD (reference sequence). Trimming removed 4 bases at V and 4 bases at J, with 13 bases between. This CDR3 has 15 residues. In DNA form, the CDR3 reads TGCGCCAGCAGTGTGACGACAGGCCCCACCGGGGAGCTGTTTTTT. Residues: CASSVTTGPTGELFF.

CDR3 loop: CASSPRTGEGGKLFF. CDR3 bases: TGTGCCAGCAGCCCTCGGACAGGGGAAGGGGGAAAACTGTTTTTT. The chain joins TRBV7-8 to TRBJ1-4; 9 bases align to TRBD1. The CDR3 sequence is 15 residues long. From germline, CDR1 is SGHVS and CDR2 FQNEAQ. The junction had 11 bases not matched to a gene; V was cut back by 5 bases and J by 10 bases.

This chain links TRBV9 with TRBJ2-3, with 8 bases matching TRBD1. CDR1 is SGDLS, CDR2 YYNGEE, per germline. The CDR3 is 13 residues long. V lost 1 base to trimming and J lost 9 bases; unmatched junction nucleotides: 4. The chain's CDR3 is CASSVKTGVTQYF. In DNA form, the CDR3 reads TGTGCCAGCAGCGTAAAGACAGGGGTGACGCAGTATTTT.

This rearrangement joins TRBV10-1 to TRBJ2-3, with TRBD2 matching over 13 bases. CDR3 length equals 16 residues. The junction had 1 base not matched to a gene; V was cut back by 2 bases and J by 2 bases. Germline loops: CDR1 WNHNN, CDR2 SYGVQD (reference sequence). Here the CDR3 DNA reads TGCGCCAGCAGTGAGACTAGCGGGGGGGCCACAGATACGCAGTATTTT. Translating gives CASSETSGGATDTQYF.

This clone was recorded only once. The CDR3 region is CASSRGQKNTEAFF. For the CDR3, the DNA is TGTGCCAGTAGTAGAGGACAGAAGAACACTGAAGCTTTCTTT. V gene TRBV19 combines with J gene TRBJ1-1, with D perhaps TRBD1 (6 bases). CDR3 length equals 14 residues. Germline loops: CDR1 LNHDA, CDR2 SQIVND (reference sequence). The ends were cut back, 4 bases at V and 1 base at J, with 10 bases in the middle.

The chain combines TRBV29-1 with TRBJ2-7, with a tentative D call TRBD1 (5 bases). Germline V gene sequence: CDR1 SQVTM, CDR2 ANQGSEA. The V and J ends lost 4 bases and 1 base respectively, with 11 bases between them. The CDR3 length is 13 residues. In DNA form, the CDR3 reads TGCAGCGTTGCTCCGCAGGGATCCTACGAGCAGTACTTC. Translation gives CSVAPQGSYEQYF.

V is TRBV23-1 and J is TRBJ2-3; TRBD2 aligns across 7 bases. TRBV23-1 is filed as an ORF, its function uncertain. The CDR3 has 21 residues. Trimming cost V 0 bases and J 4 bases; bases outside gene matches: 22. Written as DNA, the CDR3 is TGCGCCAGCAGTCAATCGTTCCGGGACTACAAGGACGACCGACCGGCAGATACGCAGTATTTT. It encodes CASSQSFRDYKDDRPADTQYF.

Concerning this clone itself: This CDR3 is also generated by other DNA sequences in the sample. CDR3 residues: CASRGDRGRTEAFF. DNA for the CDR3: TGTGCCAGCAGGGGGGACAGGGGTCGCACTGAAGCTTTCTTT. This sequence joins TRBV6-5 and TRBJ1-1, with 10 bases identical to TRBD1. V dropped 6 bases and J dropped 4; count of bases not matched to a gene: 5. The CDR3 has 14 amino acids. Germline V lookup: CDR1 MNHEY, CDR2 SVGAGI.

The genes are TRBV14 and TRBJ1-2; the match to TRBD1 covers 9 bases. After removal of 1 base from V and 6 bases from J, the junction contained 6 bases not matched to a gene. The CDR3 runs to 15 residues. The germline gives CDR1 SGHDN, CDR2 FVKESK. CDR3 in amino acids: CASSQAQDRGHGYTF. CDR3 DNA: TGTGCCAGCAGCCAAGCACAGGACAGGGGTCATGGCTACACCTTC. Using reference TRBV14 and TRBJ1-2 for the parts outside the CDR3, the full variable domain is EAGVTQFPSHSVIEKGQTVTLRCDPISGHDNLYWYRRVMGKEIKFLLHFVKESKQDESGMPNNRFLAERTGGTYSTLKVQPAELEDSGVYFCASSQAQDRGHGYTFGSGTRLTVV.

This clone has a handful of counts. The V and J genes are TRBV7-8 and TRBJ2-7, with 10 positions matching TRBD2. V gave up 5 bases and J gave up 5 bases; unmatched junction bases: 9. This CDR3 is built from 15 residues. Germline V gene data show CDR1 as SGHVS and CDR2 as FQNEAQ. CDR3 residues: CASSPLAGARHEQYF. The CDR3 DNA reads as TGTGCCAGCAGCCCGCTAGCGGGAGCTCGCCACGAGCAGTACTTC.

The V gene is TRBV7-9, the J gene TRBJ2-7, with D maybe TRBD2 (5 bases). V shed 1 base and J shed 0 bases, with 10 bases lying between them. The CDR3 consists of 15 residues. Germline V CDR1 and CDR2: SEHNR, FQNEAQ (reference sequence). CDR3 bases: TGTGCCAGCAGCTTAGGGGGAGATAGCTCCTACGAGCAGTACTTC. Protein product: CASSLGGDSSYEQYF.

This chain uses TRBV6-1 with TRBJ2-1, with TRBD2 matching 8 bases. The V gene end was trimmed by 2 bases and the J gene end by 4 bases; junction bases not matched to a gene: 7. The germline gives CDR1 MNHNS, CDR2 SASEGT. The CDR3 sequence is 16 residues long. The DNA for the CDR3 is TGTGCCAGCAGTGAACGAAGCGGGAGCTTATACAATGAGCAGTTCTTC. Its protein product is CASSERSGSLYNEQFF.

This clone was observed a handful of times. The chain joins TRBV7-9 to TRBJ2-7; possible D gene TRBD1, 5 bases. The CDR3 length is 15 residues. The germline V gene encodes CDR1 SEHNR and CDR2 FQNEAQ (reference sequence). Deletions cut 1 base from V and 3 bases from J, with 13 bases between. The CDR3 DNA is TGTGCCAGCAGCTTAGTCTGGCAGGGCGGCTACGAGCAGTACTTC. Residues: CASSLVWQGGYEQYF.

J is TRBJ2-5 and V is TRBV5-1; TRBD1 matches at 8 bases. V was pared by 2 bases and J by 2 bases, with 8 bases of the junction left unmatched. This CDR3 spans 16 amino acids. The germline CDR1 and CDR2 sequences are SGHRS and YFSETQ. DNA for the CDR3: TGCGCCAGCAGCTTCGGACAGGGAGAGGGACAAGAGACCCAGTACTTC. Its translation: CASSFGQGEGQETQYF.

This clone has only a few counts. The chain is built from TRBV6-1 and TRBJ2-6; D is possibly TRBD2 (6 bases). This CDR3 region has 15 residues. V gave up 3 bases and J gave up 0 bases, with 6 bases separating them. Germline-derived CDR1 and CDR2 are MNHNS and SASEGT. This chain's CDR3 is CASSEGGSGANVLTF. The CDR3 DNA sequence: TGTGCCAGCAGTGAGGGGGGCTCTGGGGCCAACGTCCTGACTTTC.

The gene calls are TRBV5-8 and TRBJ2-3; TRBD2 matches 14 bases. Germline trimming cut 4 bases from V and 3 bases from J; bases unmatched to any gene: 4. CDR3 length: 16 residues. Germline V gene data show CDR1 as SGHTS and CDR2 as YDEGEE. CDR3 sequence reads: CASSVGLAGETDTQYF. The DNA for the CDR3 is TGTGCCAGCAGCGTGGGACTAGCGGGAGAGACAGATACGCAGTATTTT.

The gene calls are TRBV18 and TRBJ2-7, with TRBD2 matching 10 bases. The germline CDR1 and CDR2 sequences are KGHSH and LQKENI. With 3 bases clipped from V and 6 bases from J, the junction kept 5 bases outside the gene matches. The CDR3 covers 14 residues. CDR3: CASSPLAGEAEQYF. Written as DNA, the CDR3 is TGTGCCAGCTCACCTCTAGCGGGAGAGGCCGAGCAGTACTTC.

The rearrangement links TRBV7-9 to TRBJ2-1; 7 nucleotides match TRBD2. CDR1 is SEHNR and CDR2 is FQNEAQ in the germline V gene (reference sequence). The CDR3 is 15 residues long. V lost 5 bases, J lost 6 bases, and 10 bases stayed unmatched. The CDR3 DNA follows: TGTGCCAGCAGCCTTGTGCGGGAGCCTTCCAATGAGCAGTTCTTC. This gives the protein CASSLVREPSNEQFF.

CDR3 nucleotides: TGTGCTAGTGGTATGGACAGGGCCGCCCGGGAGCTGTTTTTT. Its translation is CASGMDRAARELFF. The gene calls are TRBV12-5 and TRBJ2-2; TRBD1 matches at 8 bases. With 5 bases clipped from V and 9 bases from J, the junction kept 8 bases outside the gene matches. The germline V gene has CDR1 LGHNT and CDR2 FRNRAP. The CDR3 totals 14 residues.

V usage is TRBV2 and J usage is TRBJ1-1; 8 bases line up with TRBD1. Germline CDR1 reads SNHLY; CDR2 reads FYNNEI. The CDR3 has 15 residues. The V and J ends lost 2 bases and 5 bases, in that order; junction bases with no gene match: 7. The CDR3: CASSEPARGQTEAFF. In DNA, the CDR3 is TGTGCCAGCAGTGAACCGGCCAGGGGGCAAACTGAAGCTTTCTTT.

The J gene is TRBJ1-2, the V gene TRBV6-6; 8 bases line up with TRBD1. Germline V gene sequence: CDR1 MNHNY, CDR2 SVGAGI (reference sequence). V was pared by 5 bases and J by 8 bases, with 7 bases of the junction left unmatched. The CDR3 loop spans 13 amino acids. This CDR3 reads CASSLPRQGGYTF. CDR3 in DNA: TGTGCCAGCAGTCTCCCTCGACAGGGGGGCTACACCTTC.

This sequence joins TRBV5-4 and TRBJ2-5; TRBD1 might be the D (5 bases). The germline CDR1 and CDR2 sequences are SGHNT and YYREEE (reference sequence). The CDR3 covers 14 residues. The V end lost 2 bases, the J end lost 3 bases, and 11 bases lay between the germline ends. CDR3 protein: CASSLKGVKETQYF. CDR3 DNA: TGTGCCAGCAGCTTAAAAGGGGTAAAAGAGACCCAGTACTTC. Combining the CDR3 with reference TRBV5-4 and TRBJ2-5 gives the whole variable domain ETGVTQSPTHLIKTRGQQVTLRCSSQSGHNTVSWYQQALGQGPQFIFQYYREEENGRGNFPPRFSGLQFPNYSSELNVNALELDDSALYLCASSLKGVKETQYFGPGTRLLVL.

The rearrangement links TRBV30 to TRBJ1-3; D perhaps matches TRBD1 (6 bases). CDR3 length: 14 residues. V shed 4 bases and J shed 2 bases, with 12 bases lying between them. Per the germline V gene, CDR1 is GTSNPN and CDR2 is SVGIG (reference sequence). CDR3 DNA sequence: TGTGCCTGGACCCCAGGGGTCGCTGGAAACACCATATATTTT. It encodes CAWTPGVAGNTIYF.

J is TRBJ2-5 and V is TRBV11-2; tentative D call: TRBD2 (5 bases). Trimming took off 5 bases at V and 0 bases at J, with 13 bases between the two ends. The germline V gene encodes CDR1 SGHAT and CDR2 FQNNGV. CDR3 length: 15 amino acids. CDR3 region: CASSLDGLYQETQYF. The CDR3 DNA reads as TGTGCCAGCAGCCTCGACGGACTGTACCAAGAGACCCAGTACTTC.

The V and J genes are TRBV28 and TRBJ2-7; 11 bases are shared with TRBD1. V shed 6 bases, J shed 3 bases, and the junction held 7 bases outside the gene matches. Germline lookup yields CDR1 MDHEN and CDR2 SYDVKM. This CDR3 is 15 amino acids long. CDR3 in DNA: TGTGCCAGCAGCAGACCCGGGACAGGGGGCTACGAGCAGTACTTC. It codes for CASSRPGTGGYEQYF.

This clone was detected many times. The chain recombines TRBV4-2 with TRBJ1-3; 10 nucleotides line up with TRBD1. The ends lost 1 base at V and 2 bases at J; junction bases unmatched: 2. This CDR3 region has 16 residues. Germline assignment: CDR1 LGHNA and CDR2 YNFKEQ. Written as DNA, the CDR3 is TGTGCCAGCAGCCAAGGACAGGGGGCTACTGGAAACACCATATATTTT. Its protein product is CASSQGQGATGNTIYF.

The chain links TRBV5-6 to TRBJ1-6; weak D call: TRBD1 (5 bases). The CDR3 sequence is 12 residues long. Germline V gives CDR1 SGHDT, CDR2 YYEEEE. The V end was cut by 4 bases, the J end by 14 bases, with 13 bases between. As DNA, the CDR3 is TGTGCCAGCAGCCCGACACGGGGGACCCTCCACTTT. It yields the protein CASSPTRGTLHF. Variable domain in full (rest from reference TRBV5-6 and TRBJ1-6): DAGVTQSPTHLIKTRGQQVTLRCSPKSGHDTVSWYQQALGQGPQFIFQYYEEEERQRGNFPDRFSGHQFPNYSSELNVNALLLGDSALYLCASSPTRGTLHFGNGTRLTVT.